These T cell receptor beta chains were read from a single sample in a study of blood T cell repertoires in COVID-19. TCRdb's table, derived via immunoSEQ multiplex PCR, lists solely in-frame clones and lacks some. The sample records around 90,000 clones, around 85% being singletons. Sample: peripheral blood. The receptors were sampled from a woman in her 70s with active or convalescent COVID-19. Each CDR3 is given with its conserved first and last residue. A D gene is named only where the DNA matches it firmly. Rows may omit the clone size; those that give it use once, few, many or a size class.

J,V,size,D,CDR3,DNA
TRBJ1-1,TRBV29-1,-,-,CSVGSGSGGTEAFF,TGCAGCGTTGGTTCCGGGTCGGGAGGGACTGAAGCTTTCTTT
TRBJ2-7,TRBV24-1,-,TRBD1,CATSDVGQGSYEQYF,TGTGCCACCAGTGACGTGGGACAGGGCTCCTACGAGCAGTACTTC
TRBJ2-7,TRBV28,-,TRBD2,CASSLVRRGAYEQYF,TGTGCCAGCAGTTTGGTCCGACGGGGGGCCTACGAGCAGTACTTC
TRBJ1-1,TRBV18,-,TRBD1,CASSPDPGQGIAFF,TGTGCCAGCTCACCAGACCCCGGACAGGGAATAGCTTTCTTT
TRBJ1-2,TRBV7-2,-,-,CASSPRGGSHGYTF,TGTGCCAGCAGCCCCCGGGGAGGATCGCATGGCTACACCTTC
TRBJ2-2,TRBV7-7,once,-,CASSLASRKGVQGGNTGELFF,TGTGCTAGCAGCTTAGCTAGTAGGAAGGGGGTCCAGGGCGGAAACACCGGGGAGCTGTTTTTT
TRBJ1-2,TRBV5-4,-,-,CASSLADRLYGYTF,TGTGCCAGCAGCTTGGCCGACAGGCTCTATGGCTACACCTTC
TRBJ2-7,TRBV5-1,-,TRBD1,CASSKGQGQSYEQYF,TGCGCCAGCAGCAAAGGACAGGGCCAATCCTACGAGCAGTACTTC
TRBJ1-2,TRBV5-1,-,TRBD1,CASSLGYGQGGDGYTF,TGCGCCAGCAGCTTGGGTTATGGACAGGGAGGTGATGGCTACACCTTC
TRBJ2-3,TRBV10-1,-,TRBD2,CASSEGRRGSTDTQYF,TGCGCCAGCAGTGAGGGTAGGCGGGGGAGCACAGATACGCAGTATTTT
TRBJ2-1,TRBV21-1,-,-,CASSKEERTSGGSSYNEQFF,TGTGCCAGCAGCAAAGAGGAACGGACTAGCGGGGGGAGCTCCTACAATGAGCAGTTCTTC
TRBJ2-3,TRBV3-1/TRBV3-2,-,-,CASSSSPGLINVADTQYF,TGTGCCAGCAGCTCAAGTCCCGGACTAATTAATGTAGCAGATACGCAGTATTTT
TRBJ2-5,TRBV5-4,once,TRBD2,CASSVAGGRQETQYF,TGTGCCAGCTCGGTAGCGGGGGGCCGGCAAGAGACCCAGTACTTC
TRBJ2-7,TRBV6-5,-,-,CASSPRGTSYEQYF,TGTGCCAGCAGTCCCCGGGGGACGTCCTACGAGCAGTACTTC
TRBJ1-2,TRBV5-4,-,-,CASSLGSDLYGYTF,TGTGCCAGCAGCTTGGGGTCGGACTTATATGGCTACACCTTC
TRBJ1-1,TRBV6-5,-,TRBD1,CASSYGNRGLNTEAFF,TGTGCCAGCAGTTACGGAAACAGGGGATTGAACACTGAAGCTTTCTTT
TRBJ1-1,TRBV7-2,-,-,CASSLVGGDTEAFF,TGTGCCAGCAGCTTAGTTGGGGGGGACACTGAAGCTTTCTTT
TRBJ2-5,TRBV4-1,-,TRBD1,CASSRPSGGEETQYF,TGCGCCAGCAGCCGTCCTTCAGGGGGTGAAGAGACCCAGTACTTC
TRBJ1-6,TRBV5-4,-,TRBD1,CASSLGQGMGSPLHF,TGTGCCAGCAGCTTGGGACAGGGGATGGGATCACCCCTCCACTTT
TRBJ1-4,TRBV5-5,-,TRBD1,CASSSQGEEKLFF,TGTGCCAGCAGCTCTCAGGGGGAGGAAAAACTGTTTTTT
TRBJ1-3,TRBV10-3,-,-,CAISRGTPAIESKNTIYF,TGTGCCATCAGCCGAGGAACCCCAGCGATAGAGAGTAAAAACACCATATATTTT
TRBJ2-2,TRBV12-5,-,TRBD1,CASGIQQGTNTGELFF,TGTGCTAGTGGTATCCAACAGGGGACGAACACCGGGGAGCTGTTTTTT
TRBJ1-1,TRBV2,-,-,CASNNDRNTEAFF,TGTGCCAGCAACAATGACAGGAACACTGAAGCTTTCTTT
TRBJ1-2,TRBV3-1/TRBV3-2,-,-,CASSRAGVDYGYTF,TGTGCCAGCAGCCGAGCAGGGGTTGACTATGGCTACACCTTC
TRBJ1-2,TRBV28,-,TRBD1,CASSATGGPRDYGYTF,TGTGCCAGCAGTGCTACAGGGGGCCCCAGAGACTATGGCTACACCTTC
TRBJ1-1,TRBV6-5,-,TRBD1,CASSSLQGGTEAFF,TGTGCCAGCAGTTCCTTACAGGGGGGGACTGAAGCTTTCTTT
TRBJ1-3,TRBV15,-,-,CATSRDWVRRGSGNTIYF,TGTGCCACCAGCAGAGATTGGGTCCGACGGGGCTCTGGAAACACCATATATTTT
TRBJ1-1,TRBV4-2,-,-,CASSPGQKLMNTEAFF,TGTGCCAGCAGCCCCGGACAGAAACTCATGAACACTGAAGCTTTCTTT
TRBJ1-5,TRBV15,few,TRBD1,CATSFWGRDRGQPQHF,TGTGCCACCAGCTTTTGGGGTCGGGACAGGGGTCAGCCCCAGCATTTT
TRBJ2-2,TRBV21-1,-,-,CANGTSTNTGELFF,TGTGCCAACGGGACTAGCACGAACACCGGGGAGCTGTTTTTT
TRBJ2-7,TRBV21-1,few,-,CASSKKGIFLIPFSYEQYF,TGTGCCAGCAGCAAAAAGGGGATCTTTCTCATCCCCTTCTCCTACGAGCAGTACTTC
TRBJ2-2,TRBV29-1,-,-,CSVDRGNTGELFF,TGCAGCGTTGACCGGGGGAACACCGGGGAGCTGTTTTTT
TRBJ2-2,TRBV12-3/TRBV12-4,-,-,CASSPTGAGELFF,TGTGCCAGCAGTCCAACCGGGGCCGGGGAGCTGTTTTTT
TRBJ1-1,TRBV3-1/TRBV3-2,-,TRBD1,CASSPRQGKAFF,TGTGCCAGCAGCCCCCGACAGGGAAAAGCTTTCTTT
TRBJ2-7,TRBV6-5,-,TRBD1,CASRRDRDPIYEQYF,TGTGCCAGCAGACGGGACAGGGATCCGATCTACGAGCAGTACTTC
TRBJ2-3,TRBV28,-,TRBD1,CASSSGQGLTDTQYF,TGTGCCAGCAGTTCTGGACAGGGACTCACAGATACGCAGTATTTT
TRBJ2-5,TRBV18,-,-,CASSPLSEETQYF,TGTGCCAGCTCACCACTCTCGGAAGAGACCCAGTACTTC
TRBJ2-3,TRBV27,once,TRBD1,CASSLRGQVGTDTQYF,TGTGCCAGCAGTTTACGGGGACAGGTTGGCACAGATACGCAGTATTTT
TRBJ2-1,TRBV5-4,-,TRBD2,CASSSGGLAGGAYNEQFF,TGTGCCAGCAGCTCGGGCGGACTAGCGGGGGGGGCCTACAATGAGCAGTTCTTC
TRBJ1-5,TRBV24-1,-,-,CATSDPSQGSNQPQHF,TGTGCCACCAGTGATCCAAGTCAGGGGAGCAATCAGCCCCAGCATTTT